This entry lists 3 T cell receptor beta chains sequenced from one sample in a study of T cells in Graves' hyperthyroidism and ophthalmopathy. Amplification yielded TCR beta CDR3 regions, with RNA transcripts as the source. First-round RT-PCR of the TCR CDR3 relied on the HTBI primer set. A single record per CDR3 protein comes from TCRdb applying MiXCR to the multiplex PCR reads. The sample includes fewer than 350,000 distinct CDR3 sequences, 15% seen only once; the top ten take more than 30%. Sequencing input: blood. Every receptor here comes from a woman aged 50 to 60 with Graves' hyperthyroidism that later progressed to Graves' ophthalmopathy.

This clonotype has a single count. The chain recombines TRBV27 with TRBJ1-1, with TRBD1 matching over 7 bases. J gave up 1 base and V 5 bases, and 7 bases lay outside the gene matches. The CDR3 sequence is 15 residues long. Per germline, CDR1 MNHEY and CDR2 SMNVEV (reference sequence). The CDR3 here is CASSLQGLQNTEAFF. CDR3 nucleotide sequence: TGTGCCAGCAGTCTACAGGGGCTACAGAACACTGAAGCTTTCTTT.

The chain links TRBV20-1 to TRBJ2-1, with TRBD2 identical over 8 bases. Germline V CDR1 and CDR2: DFQATT, SNEGSKA (reference sequence). The V gene end was trimmed by 5 bases and the J gene end by 8 bases; junction bases not matched to a gene: 14. The CDR3 runs 15 residues. CDR3 amino acids: CSADGLAREGDEQFF. DNA for the CDR3: TGCAGTGCTGACGGACTAGCTAGGGAGGGGGATGAGCAGTTCTTC.

Remarks on this clonotype: Being one base from a much bigger clone, this may be a read error. V usage is TRBV28 and J usage is TRBJ2-1; no clear D gene. CDR1 MDHEN and CDR2 SYDVKM come from the germline V gene. This CDR3 has 13 residues. Trimming took off 3 bases at V and 10 bases at J, with 13 bases between the two ends. The CDR3 DNA is TGTGCCAGCAGTTTTCGCCGAATTCTCGAGCAGTTCTTC. Protein sequence: CASSFRRILEQFF.